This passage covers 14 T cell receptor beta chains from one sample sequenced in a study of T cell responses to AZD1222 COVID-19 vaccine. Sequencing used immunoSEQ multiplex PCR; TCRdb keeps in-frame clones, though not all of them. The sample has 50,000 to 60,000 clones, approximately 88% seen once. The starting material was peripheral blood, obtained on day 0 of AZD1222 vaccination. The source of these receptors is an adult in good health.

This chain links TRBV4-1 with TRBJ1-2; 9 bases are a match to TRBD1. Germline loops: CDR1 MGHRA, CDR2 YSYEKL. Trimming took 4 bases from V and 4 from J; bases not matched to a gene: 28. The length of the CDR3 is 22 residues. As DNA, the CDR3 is TGCGCCAGCAGCCCTACGGGTCGGACAGGGGACAAACTCGTCGGCTCCTTCTATGGCTACACCTTC. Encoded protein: CASSPTGRTGDKLVGSFYGYTF.

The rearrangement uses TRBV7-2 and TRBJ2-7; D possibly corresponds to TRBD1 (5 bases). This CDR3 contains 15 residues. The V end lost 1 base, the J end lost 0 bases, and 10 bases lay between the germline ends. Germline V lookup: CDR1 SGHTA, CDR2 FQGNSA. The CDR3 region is CASSLGPQGSYEQYF. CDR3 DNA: TGTGCCAGCAGCTTAGGCCCTCAGGGCTCCTACGAGCAGTACTTC. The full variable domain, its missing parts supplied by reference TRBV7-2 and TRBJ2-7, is GAGVSQSPSNKVTEKGKDVELRCDPISGHTALYWYRQSLGQGLEFLIYFQGNSAPDKSGLPSDRFSAERTGGSVSTLTIQRTQQEDSAVYLCASSLGPQGSYEQYFGPGTRLTVT.

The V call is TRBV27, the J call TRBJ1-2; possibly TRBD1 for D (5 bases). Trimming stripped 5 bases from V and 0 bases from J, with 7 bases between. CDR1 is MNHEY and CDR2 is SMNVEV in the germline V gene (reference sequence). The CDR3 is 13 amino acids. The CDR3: CASSPQANYGYTF. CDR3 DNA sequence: TGTGCCAGCAGTCCACAGGCTAACTATGGCTACACCTTC.

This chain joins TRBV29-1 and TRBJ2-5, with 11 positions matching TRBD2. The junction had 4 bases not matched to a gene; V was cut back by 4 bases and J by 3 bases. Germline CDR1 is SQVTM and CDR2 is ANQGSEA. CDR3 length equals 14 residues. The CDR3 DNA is TGCAGCGTTGCACTACTAGCGGGAGAAGAGACCCAGTACTTC. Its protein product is CSVALLAGEETQYF.

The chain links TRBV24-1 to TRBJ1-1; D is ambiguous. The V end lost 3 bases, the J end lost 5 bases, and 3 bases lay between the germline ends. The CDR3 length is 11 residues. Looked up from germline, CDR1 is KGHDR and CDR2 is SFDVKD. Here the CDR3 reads CATSDRTEAFF. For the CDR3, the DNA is TGTGCCACCAGTGATCGGACTGAAGCTTTCTTT.

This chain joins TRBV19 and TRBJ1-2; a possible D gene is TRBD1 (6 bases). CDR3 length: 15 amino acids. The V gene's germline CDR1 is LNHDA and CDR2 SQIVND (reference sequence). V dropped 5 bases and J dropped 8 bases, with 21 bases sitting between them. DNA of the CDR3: TGTGCCAGTAGTGCTCCGGGACAAAACACCAAAGGCTACACCTTC. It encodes CASSAPGQNTKGYTF.

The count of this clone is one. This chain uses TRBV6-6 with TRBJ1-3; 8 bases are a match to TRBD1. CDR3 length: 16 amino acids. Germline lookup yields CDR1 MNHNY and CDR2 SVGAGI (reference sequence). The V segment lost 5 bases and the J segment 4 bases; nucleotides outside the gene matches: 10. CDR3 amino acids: CASSPNPDRVGNTIYF. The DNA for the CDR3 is TGTGCCAGCAGTCCCAATCCGGACAGGGTGGGAAACACCATATATTTT.

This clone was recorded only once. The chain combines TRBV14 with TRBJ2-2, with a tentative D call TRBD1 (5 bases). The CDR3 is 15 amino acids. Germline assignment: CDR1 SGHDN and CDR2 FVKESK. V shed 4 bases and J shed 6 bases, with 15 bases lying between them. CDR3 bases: TGTGCCAGCAGCCGGCAGGGTTATGTCGCCGGGGAGCTGTTTTTT. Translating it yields CASSRQGYVAGELFF. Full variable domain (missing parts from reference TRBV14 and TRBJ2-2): EAGVTQFPSHSVIEKGQTVTLRCDPISGHDNLYWYRRVMGKEIKFLLHFVKESKQDESGMPNNRFLAERTGGTYSTLKVQPAELEDSGVYFCASSRQGYVAGELFFGEGSRLTVL.

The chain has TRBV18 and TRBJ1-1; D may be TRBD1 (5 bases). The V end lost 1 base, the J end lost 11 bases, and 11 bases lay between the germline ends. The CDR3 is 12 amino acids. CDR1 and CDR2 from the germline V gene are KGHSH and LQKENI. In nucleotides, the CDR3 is TGTGCCAGCTCACCACAAGACAGAGACGCTTTCTTT. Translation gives CASSPQDRDAFF.

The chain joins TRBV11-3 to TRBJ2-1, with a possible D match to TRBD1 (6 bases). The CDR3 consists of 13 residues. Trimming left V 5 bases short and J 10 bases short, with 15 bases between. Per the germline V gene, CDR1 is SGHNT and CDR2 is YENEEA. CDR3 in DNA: TGTGCCAGCAGCCCCGAGGGGGAGCAGGAGCAGTTCTTC. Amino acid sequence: CASSPEGEQEQFF.

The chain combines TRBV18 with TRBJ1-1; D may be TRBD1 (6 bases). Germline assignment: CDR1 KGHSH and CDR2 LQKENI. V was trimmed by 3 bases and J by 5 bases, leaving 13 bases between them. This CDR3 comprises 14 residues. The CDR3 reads CASSPAGQNTEAFF. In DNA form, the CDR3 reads TGTGCCAGCTCACCCGCCGGACAGAATACTGAAGCTTTCTTT.

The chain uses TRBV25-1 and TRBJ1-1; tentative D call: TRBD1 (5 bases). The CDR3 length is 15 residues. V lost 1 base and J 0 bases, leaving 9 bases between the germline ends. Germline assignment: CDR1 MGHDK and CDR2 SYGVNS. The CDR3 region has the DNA TGTGCCAGCAGTGAATTCGGCAGGGTGAACACTGAAGCTTTCTTT. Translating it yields CASSEFGRVNTEAFF. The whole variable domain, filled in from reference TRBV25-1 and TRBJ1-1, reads EADIYQTPRYLVIGTGKKITLECSQTMGHDKMYWYQQDPGMELHLIHYSYGVNSTEKGDLSSESTVSRIRTEHFPLTLESARPSHTSQYLCASSEFGRVNTEAFFGQGTRLTVV.

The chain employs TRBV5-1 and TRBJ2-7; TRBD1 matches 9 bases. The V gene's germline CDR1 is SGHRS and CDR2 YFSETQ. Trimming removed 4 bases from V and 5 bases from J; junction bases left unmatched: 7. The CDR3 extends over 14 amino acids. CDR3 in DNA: TGCGCCAGCAGCCCCTGGGACAGGGCCAACGAGCAGTACTTC. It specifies CASSPWDRANEQYF.

Here the CDR3 DNA reads TGTGCCTGGGGTTACGAGGTGCTCTCTGGAAACACCATATATTTT. Translating gives CAWGYEVLSGNTIYF. V usage is TRBV30 and J usage is TRBJ1-3, with D unclear. Germline CDR1 reads GTSNPN; CDR2 reads SVGIG (reference sequence). Deletions cut 5 bases from V and 0 bases from J, with 14 bases between. CDR3 size: 15 residues.